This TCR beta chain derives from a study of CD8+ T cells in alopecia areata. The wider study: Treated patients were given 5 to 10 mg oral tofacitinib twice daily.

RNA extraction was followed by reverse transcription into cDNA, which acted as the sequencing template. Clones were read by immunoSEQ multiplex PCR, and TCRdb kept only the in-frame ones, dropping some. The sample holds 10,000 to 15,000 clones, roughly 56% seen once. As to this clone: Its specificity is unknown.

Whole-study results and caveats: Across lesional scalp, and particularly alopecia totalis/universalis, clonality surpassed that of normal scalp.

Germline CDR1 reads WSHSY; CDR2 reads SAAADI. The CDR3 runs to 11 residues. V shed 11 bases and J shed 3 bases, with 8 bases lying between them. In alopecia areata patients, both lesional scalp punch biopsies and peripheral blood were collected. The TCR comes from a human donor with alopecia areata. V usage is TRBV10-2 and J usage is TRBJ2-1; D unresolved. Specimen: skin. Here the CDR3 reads CAAAGYNEQFF. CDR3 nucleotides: TGCGCCGCGGCAGGCTACAATGAGCAGTTCTTC.